Presented here are 25 T cell receptor beta chains from one specimen sequenced in a study of shared clonotypes between healthy human individuals. TCRdb's table, derived via immunoSEQ multiplex PCR, lists solely in-frame clones and lacks some. The sample holds 550,000 to 800,000 clones, around 91% seen once. The material sequenced was memory CD8+ T cells from PBMCs. Subset here: CD45RO+ cells pooled with CCR7-negative TemRA cells. Receptor source: a man between 18 and 35 years old in good health. Some clones in this sample may be carry-over from other donors' samples.

The chain joins TRBV5-6 to TRBJ1-2; the D gene is possibly TRBD1 (5 bases). Per germline, CDR1 SGHDT and CDR2 YYEEEE. V lost 0 bases, J lost 5 bases, and 14 bases lay in between. This CDR3 has 15 residues. CDR3 sequence: CASSLAGDSLYGYTF. Here the CDR3 DNA reads TGTGCCAGCAGCTTGGCCGGGGACTCTTTATATGGCTACACCTTC.

The chain links TRBV7-3 to TRBJ2-1; possible D gene TRBD2, 6 bases. Trimming removed 3 bases from V and 4 bases from J, with 31 bases in between. The CDR3 totals 21 residues. Per the germline V gene, CDR1 is SGHTA and CDR2 is FQGTGA. As DNA, the CDR3 is TGTGCCAGCAGCTTTAAGTACCCGGGACTCACTAAGGGGTACGCGTACAATGAGCAGTTCTTC. It yields the protein CASSFKYPGLTKGYAYNEQFF.

This clone was recorded only once. The chain couples TRBV5-1 to TRBJ2-1, with D perhaps matching TRBD1 (5 bases). Germline V CDR1 and CDR2: SGHRS, YFSETQ. The ends were cut back, 0 bases at V and 2 bases at J, with 9 bases in the middle. The CDR3 totals 15 residues. CDR3 in amino acids: CASSLDQGTYNEQFF. DNA of the CDR3: TGCGCCAGCAGCTTGGACCAGGGAACCTACAATGAGCAGTTCTTC.

This chain joins TRBV7-8 and TRBJ1-2; 8 bases match TRBD1. The ends lost 1 base at V and 8 bases at J; junction bases unmatched: 9. Germline-derived CDR1 and CDR2 are SGHVS and FQNEAQ. The CDR3 is 15 amino acids. The CDR3 bases are TGTGCCAGCAGCTTAGTACGGCGGACAGGGAGCGGCTACACCTTC. This translates into CASSLVRRTGSGYTF.

DNA for the CDR3: TGTGCCACCAGCAGGAGAAATAACAACGATGGCTACACCTTC. It yields the protein CATSRRNNNDGYTF. The genes are TRBV15 and TRBJ1-2; D gene ambiguous. The V gene lost 3 bases and the J gene lost 6 bases, with 14 bases spanning the gap. This CDR3 has 14 amino acids. Germline V gene data show CDR1 as LNHNV and CDR2 as YYDKDF (reference sequence).

This rearrangement joins TRBV5-1 to TRBJ2-6; 8 bases match TRBD2. The CDR3 spans 17 residues. Unmatched junction bases numbered 6, after V lost 0 bases and J lost 4 bases. Germline loops: CDR1 SGHRS, CDR2 YFSETQ. The DNA of the CDR3 is TGCGCCAGCAGCTTGGGGATCGGGAGGGACGGGGCCAACGTCCTGACTTTC. Amino acid sequence: CASSLGIGRDGANVLTF.

This clone was picked up a small number of times. CDR3 in DNA: TGTGCCAGCAGCCCCGCAGCAGGGGAGAGCTCCTACGAGCAGTACTTC. This translates into CASSPAAGESSYEQYF. The chain employs TRBV27 and TRBJ2-7; D possibly corresponds to TRBD1 (6 bases). The CDR3 is made up of 16 amino acids. Deletions cut 6 bases from V and 0 bases from J, with 18 bases between. Germline CDR1 is MNHEY and CDR2 is SMNVEV (reference sequence).

The chain combines TRBV27 with TRBJ1-2; 7 nucleotides match TRBD1. V trimming: 0 bases; J trimming: 7 bases; junction bases outside the gene matches: 14. Germline CDR1 reads MNHEY; CDR2 reads SMNVEV (reference sequence). This CDR3 region has 17 residues. CDR3 in amino acids: CASSLSSTGARAGGYTF. Written as DNA, the CDR3 is TGTGCCAGCAGTTTATCGTCCACAGGGGCCAGGGCGGGTGGCTACACCTTC.

The chain links TRBV29-1 to TRBJ2-7; 10 nucleotides agree with TRBD2. The CDR3 loop spans 13 amino acids. From germline, CDR1 is SQVTM and CDR2 ANQGSEA. Trimming cost V 6 bases and J 2 bases; bases outside gene matches: 4. The CDR3 DNA sequence: TGCAGCGTCTCACTAGCGGGACCCTACGAGCAGTACTTC. This sequence encodes CSVSLAGPYEQYF.

The chain employs TRBV30 and TRBJ2-7, with D possibly called TRBD1 or TRBD2 (5 bases each). This CDR3 is 13 amino acids long. Trimming shortened V by 0 bases and J by 6 bases, and 12 bases separated the two germline ends. Germline-derived CDR1 and CDR2 are GTSNPN and SVGIG (reference sequence). Here the CDR3 DNA reads TGTGCCTGGAGTGTACTGGGGGACCGCGAGCAGTACTTC. It translates to CAWSVLGDREQYF.

The chain has TRBV19 and TRBJ2-5; 7 nucleotides align to TRBD1. Germline V gives CDR1 LNHDA, CDR2 SQIVND (reference sequence). The V and J ends lost 6 bases and 6 bases, in that order; junction bases with no gene match: 10. The CDR3 totals 14 residues. Written as DNA, the CDR3 is TGTGCCAGTAGGGGAAGGGACAGTTGGAAGACCCAGTACTTC. Protein product: CASRGRDSWKTQYF.

The CDR3 nucleotides are TGTGCCAGCTCATTCGATTATAGCAATCAGCCCCAGCATTTT. It codes for CASSFDYSNQPQHF. V gene TRBV18 combines with J gene TRBJ1-5; no firm D call. Germline V CDR1 and CDR2: KGHSH, LQKENI. The CDR3 consists of 14 residues. Trimming pared 5 bases from V and 0 bases from J, leaving 8 bases between. Full variable domain (rest looked up from reference TRBV18 and TRBJ1-5): NAGVMQNPRHLVRRRGQEARLRCSPMKGHSHVYWYRQLPEEGLKFMVYLQKENIIDESGMPKERFSAEFPKEGPSILRIQQVVRGDSAAYFCASSFDYSNQPQHFGDGTRLSIL.

The rearrangement uses TRBV5-1 and TRBJ2-7; tentative D call: TRBD1 (5 bases). The germline gives CDR1 SGHRS, CDR2 YFSETQ. The CDR3 is 14 residues long. Trimming took 4 bases from V and 6 from J, leaving 17 bases between them. CDR3 region: CASSPWSRVVEQYF. Written as DNA, the CDR3 is TGCGCCAGCAGCCCCTGGAGCAGGGTGGTCGAGCAGTACTTC.

This chain uses TRBV5-4 with TRBJ2-7; D unclear. V gave up 2 bases and J gave up 0 bases, with 15 bases separating them. Germline-derived CDR1 and CDR2 are SGHNT and YYREEE (reference sequence). The CDR3 extends over 16 amino acids. The CDR3 spells CASSFGPAYSSYEQYF. The DNA of the CDR3 is TGTGCCAGCAGCTTTGGCCCGGCGTATAGCTCCTACGAGCAGTACTTC.

This sequence joins TRBV7-2 and TRBJ2-5, with D tentatively TRBD2 (6 bases). Trimming pared 5 bases from V and 1 base from J, leaving 14 bases between. The CDR3 sequence is 15 residues long. Germline CDR1 reads SGHTA; CDR2 reads FQGNSA. The CDR3, as DNA: TGTGCCAGCAGCGCCCGGACTACTCTCCAAGAGACCCAGTACTTC. Its translation is CASSARTTLQETQYF.

The gene calls are TRBV27 and TRBJ1-6; D remains ambiguous. The CDR3 has 13 residues. V was shortened by 6 bases and J by 6 bases, with 9 bases between the two germline ends. The germline V gene encodes CDR1 MNHEY and CDR2 SMNVEV (reference sequence). The CDR3 DNA is TGTGCCAGCAGCTCGCTGATTAATTCACCCCTCCACTTT. Its protein product is CASSSLINSPLHF.

The sample holds a few counts of this clone. The identical CDR3 is also encoded by other nucleotide sequences in the sample. The J gene is TRBJ1-1, the V gene TRBV5-4; D gene uncertain. Trimming took 2 bases from V and 0 from J, leaving 5 bases between them. The CDR3 covers 13 residues. The V gene's germline CDR1 is SGHNT and CDR2 YYREEE (reference sequence). The CDR3 DNA reads TGTGCCAGCAGCTTAGACATGAACACTGAAGCTTTCTTT. Its protein is CASSLDMNTEAFF.

The rearrangement links TRBV4-2 to TRBJ2-7; no clear D gene. The CDR3 covers 15 residues. Looked up from germline, CDR1 is LGHNA and CDR2 is YNFKEQ. With 4 bases removed from V and 2 bases from J, the gap between germline ends came to 15 bases. CDR3 nucleotide sequence: TGTGCCAGCAGCCCCGGGTTAGCTATAGCCTACGAGCAGTACTTC. This gives the protein CASSPGLAIAYEQYF.

The J gene is TRBJ2-1, the V gene TRBV13; 11 bases are shared with TRBD2. With 8 bases clipped from V and 4 bases from J, the junction kept 4 bases outside the gene matches. This CDR3 spans 14 amino acids. The germline V gene has CDR1 PRHDT and CDR2 FYEKMQ (reference sequence). The CDR3 nucleotides read TGTGCCAGCGAGGGACTAGCGGAGTACAATGAGCAGTTCTTC. It is translated as CASEGLAEYNEQFF.

The rearrangement uses TRBV5-1 and TRBJ2-1, with a possible D match to TRBD1 (6 bases). CDR1 SGHRS and CDR2 YFSETQ come from the germline V gene. The CDR3 loop spans 16 amino acids. V lost 3 bases, J lost 3 bases, and 16 bases lay in between. CDR3 sequence: CASSWWTALFYNEQFF. The CDR3 DNA reads as TGCGCCAGCAGCTGGTGGACAGCCCTCTTCTACAATGAGCAGTTCTTC.

This clone was seen once. The gene calls are TRBV28 and TRBJ2-1, with 11 positions matching TRBD2. The CDR3 covers 13 residues. J lost 6 bases, V lost 11 bases, and 6 bases had no gene match. Per germline, CDR1 MDHEN and CDR2 SYDVKM. This CDR3 is CASGTSGPNEQFF. In DNA form, the CDR3 reads TGTGCCTCCGGGACTAGCGGCCCCAATGAGCAGTTCTTC.

Of note for this clone: The sample holds other DNA sequences that translate to the same CDR3. The CDR3 protein is CASSLGGLAGDEQYF. The CDR3 DNA is TGCGCCAGCAGCTTGGGTGGGCTAGCGGGGGACGAGCAGTACTTC. V gene TRBV5-1 combines with J gene TRBJ2-7; the match to TRBD2 covers 10 bases. The CDR3 runs 15 residues. Per germline, CDR1 SGHRS and CDR2 YFSETQ. Trimming cost V 0 bases and J 5 bases; bases outside gene matches: 5.

This chain links TRBV4-1 with TRBJ1-1; TRBD1 matches at 8 bases. Germline CDR1 and CDR2: MGHRA and YSYEKL. This CDR3 has 14 amino acids. The V segment lost 3 bases and the J segment 6 bases; nucleotides outside the gene matches: 6. CDR3 residues: CASSHATGAPEAFF. In DNA form, the CDR3 reads TGCGCCAGCAGCCACGCGACAGGGGCCCCTGAAGCTTTCTTT.

The V and J genes are TRBV5-1 and TRBJ2-7, with 7 nucleotides matching TRBD1. CDR3 length: 16 residues. The junction had 11 bases not matched to a gene; V was cut back by 4 bases and J by 1 base. Looked up from germline, CDR1 is SGHRS and CDR2 is YFSETQ. CDR3 in amino acids: CASSMDPGQMSYEQYF. In nucleotides, the CDR3 is TGCGCCAGCAGCATGGATCCGGGACAGATGTCCTACGAGCAGTACTTC.

J is TRBJ2-1 and V is TRBV27; D remains unclear. This CDR3 is built from 15 residues. Trimming left V 1 base short and J 2 bases short, with 9 bases between. Germline CDR1 reads MNHEY; CDR2 reads SMNVEV (reference sequence). This CDR3 reads CASSLFPRAYNEQFF. The DNA of the CDR3 is TGTGCCAGCAGTTTATTCCCTCGTGCCTACAATGAGCAGTTCTTC.